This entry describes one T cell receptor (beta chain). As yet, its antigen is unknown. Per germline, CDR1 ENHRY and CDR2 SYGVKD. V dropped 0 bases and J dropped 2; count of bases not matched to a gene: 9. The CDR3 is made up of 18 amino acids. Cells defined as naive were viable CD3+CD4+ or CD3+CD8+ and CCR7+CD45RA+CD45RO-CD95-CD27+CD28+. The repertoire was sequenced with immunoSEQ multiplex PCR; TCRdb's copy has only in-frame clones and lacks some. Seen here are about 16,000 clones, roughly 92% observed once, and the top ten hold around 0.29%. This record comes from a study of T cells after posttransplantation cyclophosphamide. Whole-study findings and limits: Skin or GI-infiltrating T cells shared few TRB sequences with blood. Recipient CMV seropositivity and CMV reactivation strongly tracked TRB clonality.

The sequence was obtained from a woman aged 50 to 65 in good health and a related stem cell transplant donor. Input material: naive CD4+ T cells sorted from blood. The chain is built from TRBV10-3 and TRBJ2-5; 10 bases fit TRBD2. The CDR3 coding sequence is TGTGCCATCAGTGAGTCGAGGTGGGGGACTAGCGAGCAAGAGACCCAGTACTTC. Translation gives CAISESRWGTSEQETQYF.